Each of the 9 T cell receptor beta chains below was sequenced from the same sample in a study of T cells in women clearing cervical HPV infection. Here immunoSEQ multiplex PCR was the method, and the copy in TCRdb shows in-frame clones only, minus some. This sample contains about 39,000 clones. The sequencing input was blood buffy coat. Receptors originate from a woman aged 18-70 years with a cervical HPV16 infection that either progressed to CIN3+ or cleared (not recorded which).

This clone counts as medium-sized by frequency. The CDR3 end falls 3 residues outside the read, so it is completed with the germline J gene. This chain joins TRBV2 and TRBJ2-3; 9 nucleotides agree with TRBD2. This CDR3 is 15 amino acids long. With 6 bases clipped from V and 2 bases from J, the junction kept 6 bases outside the gene matches. Looked up from germline, CDR1 is SNHLY and CDR2 is FYNNEI. The CDR3 loop is CASSRSGGITDTQYF. The CDR3 bases that were read are TGTGCCAGCAGCAGGAGCGGGGGGATCACAGATACG.

Notes on this clone: The sequence runs out 3 residues before the end of the CDR3; the remainder is reconstructed from the germline J gene. Other DNA sequences within the sample encode an identical CDR3. V is TRBV18 and J is TRBJ2-1; 8 bases line up with TRBD2. Germline V gene data show CDR1 as KGHSH and CDR2 as LQKENI. V shed 6 bases, J shed 9 bases, and the junction held 10 bases outside the gene matches. The CDR3 consists of 14 residues. The sequenced CDR3 bases are TGTGCCAGCTCCCCCTCCGGGACTAGAGGTGAG. Translating it yields CASSPSGTRGE. The entire CDR3 sequence reads CASSPSGTRGEQFF.

A remark on this clone: Coverage ceases 3 residues before the CDR3 finishes, and the germline J gene fills in the end. This sequence joins TRBV5-4 and TRBJ2-1; D gene unclear. Germline loops: CDR1 SGHNT, CDR2 YYREEE (reference sequence). Trimming cost V 2 bases and J 8 bases, with 11 bases left between them. The CDR3 is made up of 13 amino acids. CDR3 bases read: TGTGCCAGCAGCTTAGGTCTCGAGGATGAG. This gives the protein CASSLGLEDE. The complete CDR3 reads CASSLGLEDEQFF.

On this clone: The read comes to an end 3 residues before the CDR3 does, leaving the germline J gene to fill in the end. This chain connects TRBV27 to TRBJ2-3; D gene unclear. V was shortened by 4 bases and J by 2 bases, with 4 bases between the two germline ends. In germline, CDR1 is MNHEY, CDR2 SMNVEV (reference sequence). The CDR3 consists of 12 residues. The CDR3 region is CASSSHTDTQYF. The DNA read from the CDR3 is TGTGCCAGCAGTTCCCACACAGATACG.

As for this clone: The read falls 3 residues short of the CDR3 end, and the missing part is taken from the germline J gene. V is TRBV5-1 and J is TRBJ2-3, with a weak D call TRBD1 (5 bases). Germline V lookup: CDR1 SGHRS, CDR2 YFSETQ. The CDR3 sequence is 14 residues long. Trimming removed 0 bases at V and 0 bases at J, with 5 bases between. The DNA read from the CDR3 is TGCGCCAGCAGCTTGGGACAGAGCACAGATACG. The encoded protein is CASSLGQSTDT. The full-length CDR3 reads as CASSLGQSTDTQYF.

To note about this clone: The observed sequence ends 3 residues before the CDR3 terminus, with the missing tail filled in from the germline J gene. The rearrangement joins TRBV7-9 to TRBJ1-5; D call uncertain. Trimming took 3 bases from V and 6 from J, leaving 6 bases between them. In germline, CDR1 is SEHNR, CDR2 FQNEAQ (reference sequence). This CDR3 contains 12 residues. CDR3 sequence reads: CASSFSGQPQHF. The part of the CDR3 DNA that was read is TGTGCCAGCAGCTTCTCGGGTCAGCCC. Supplemented by reference TRBV7-9 and TRBJ1-5, the full variable domain reads DTGVSQNPRHKITKRGQNVTFRCDPISEHNRLYWYRQTLGQGPEFLTYFQNEAQLEKSRLLSDRFSAERPKGSFSTLEIQRTEQGDSAMYLCASSFSGQPQHFGDGTRLSIL.

Comment on this clone: With the read ending 3 residues before the CDR3 end, the germline J gene is used to fill in that end. This sequence joins TRBV2 and TRBJ2-2; D unclear. Trimming removed 2 bases from V and 5 bases from J, with 12 bases in between. The CDR3 has 15 residues. Germline-derived CDR1 and CDR2 are SNHLY and FYNNEI. Incomplete CDR3 DNA: TGTGCCAGCAGTGAATCAGCAGTAGGGACCGGGGAG. Encoded protein: CASSESAVGTGE. The whole CDR3 region reads CASSESAVGTGELFF. Based on the CDR3 plus reference TRBV2 and TRBJ2-2, the full variable domain is EPEVTQTPSHQVTQMGQEVILRCVPISNHLYFYWYRQILGQKVEFLVSFYNNEISEKSEIFDDQFSVERPDGSNFTLKIRSTKLEDSAMYFCASSESAVGTGELFFGEGSRLTVL.

Turning to this clone: Coverage ceases 3 residues before the CDR3 finishes, and the germline J gene fills in the end. The chain has TRBV15 and TRBJ1-2; D possibly corresponds to TRBD1 (5 bases). The V end was cut by 7 bases, the J end by 4 bases, with 16 bases between. Germline V gene sequence: CDR1 LNHNV, CDR2 YYDKDF (reference sequence). The CDR3 runs 14 residues. This chain's CDR3 is CATNPGQWAYGYTF. CDR3 DNA, as far as it was read: TGTGCCACCAACCCAGGGCAGTGGGCCTATGGC. Filled out from reference TRBV15 and TRBJ1-2, the complete variable domain reads DAMVIQNPRYQVTQFGKPVTLSCSQTLNHNVMYWYQQKSSQAPKLLFHYYDKDFNNEADTPDNFQSRRPNTSFCFLDIRSPGLGDTAMYLCATNPGQWAYGYTFGSGTRLTVV.

In the case of this clone: The read ends 3 residues early relative to the CDR3; the germline J gene fills the gap. Other nucleotide sequences from this sample produce the same CDR3. This chain uses TRBV5-1 with TRBJ1-1; 10 nucleotides line up with TRBD1. The junction had 6 bases not matched to a gene; V was cut back by 0 bases and J by 4 bases. From germline, CDR1 is SGHRS and CDR2 YFSETQ. There are 16 residues in the CDR3. The CDR3 DNA, read in part, is TGCGCCAGCAGCTTGGCCGGACAGGGGGAAAGCACTGAA. Its translation: CASSLAGQGESTE. The CDR3, in full, reads CASSLAGQGESTEAFF. The full variable domain, in which reference TRBV5-1 and TRBJ1-1 provide the parts outside the CDR3, is KAGVTQTPRYLIKTRGQQVTLSCSPISGHRSVSWYQQTPGQGLQFLFEYFSETQRNKGNFPGRFSGRQFSNSRSEMNVSTLELGDSALYLCASSLAGQGESTEAFFGQGTRLTVV.